This T cell receptor beta chain was captured in a study of blood T cell repertoires in COVID-19. Study context: The study drew acute and convalescent COVID-19 samples from the United States, Italy and Spain. T cells, B-cell-depleted T cells, or PBMCs provided the cDNA or gDNA that served as material.

This clone has just one count. Study processing details: Estimates of nucleated cell counts were drawn from the amplification of reference gene primers. Sequencing used immunoSEQ multiplex PCR; TCRdb keeps in-frame clones, though not all of them. D and trimming were read from the DNA, whereas the V and J calls and clone size are those reported in that table. The top ten clones hold around 1.5% of a sample with some 190,000 clones, about 91% of them seen once. This CDR3 spans 13 amino acids. Trimming stripped 0 bases from V and 13 bases from J, with 13 bases between. From germline, CDR1 is MNHEY and CDR2 SVGAGI.

This chain uses TRBV6-5 with TRBJ2-4; maybe TRBD2 (6 bases). Specimen: peripheral blood. The clonotype was recovered from a man aged 18 to 29 with active or convalescent COVID-19. CDR3 region: CASSYSTRDSQYF. As DNA, the CDR3 is TGTGCCAGCAGTTACTCGACCCGGGACTCCCAGTACTTC.